Following are 5 T cell receptor beta chains from one sample sequenced in a study of blood T cell repertoires in COVID-19. Libraries were prepared by immunoSEQ multiplex PCR; TCRdb keeps only in-frame clonotypes and omits some of them. The table lists almost 400,000 clones, about 87% of them singletons. The sequencing sample was made of peripheral blood. These receptors all come from a woman aged 55-70 years with COVID-19, enrolled during active disease.

This clone was counted once. The chain is built from TRBV2 and TRBJ1-1; D possibly corresponds to TRBD1 (5 bases). Trimming took 10 bases from V and 4 from J, leaving 13 bases between them. Per germline, CDR1 SNHLY and CDR2 FYNNEI. There are 12 residues in the CDR3. The CDR3 nucleotides are TGTGCCATCTCAGACAGATTCACTGAAGCTTTCTTT. This codes for CAISDRFTEAFF.

The rearrangement links TRBV16 to TRBJ1-5; 7 nucleotides line up with TRBD1. Germline V lookup: CDR1 KGHSY, CDR2 FQNENV. CDR3 length: 14 residues. After removal of 4 bases from V and 4 bases from J, the junction contained 4 bases not matched to a gene. As DNA, the CDR3 is TGTGCCAGCAGCCCACCACAGGGGAATCAGCCCCAGCATTTT. It codes for CASSPPQGNQPQHF.

The V call is TRBV21-1, the J call TRBJ1-1. TRBV21-1 is flagged as a pseudogene. This CDR3 comprises 14 residues. DNA of the CDR3: TGTGCCAGCAGCCGAGGCGGGATGAACACTGAAGCTTTCTTT. Translated, it gives CASSRGGMNTEAFF.

The V and J genes are TRBV28 and TRBJ1-4, with D tentatively TRBD1 (6 bases). This CDR3 region has 15 residues. Germline V gives CDR1 MDHEN, CDR2 SYDVKM. Trimming took 3 bases from V and 7 from J, leaving 15 bases between them. The CDR3 coding sequence is TGTGCCAGCAGTTTTAGTCAGGGGCGAGGTGAAAAACTGTTTTTT. The encoded protein is CASSFSQGRGEKLFF.

The chain carries TRBV18 and TRBJ2-1, with 10 nucleotides matching TRBD2. CDR3 length: 15 amino acids. Germline V gene data show CDR1 as KGHSH and CDR2 as LQKENI. V shed 1 base, J shed 6 bases, and the junction held 3 bases outside the gene matches. CDR3 protein: CASSPLAGGLNEQFF. DNA for the CDR3: TGTGCCAGCTCACCACTAGCGGGGGGTCTCAATGAGCAGTTCTTC.